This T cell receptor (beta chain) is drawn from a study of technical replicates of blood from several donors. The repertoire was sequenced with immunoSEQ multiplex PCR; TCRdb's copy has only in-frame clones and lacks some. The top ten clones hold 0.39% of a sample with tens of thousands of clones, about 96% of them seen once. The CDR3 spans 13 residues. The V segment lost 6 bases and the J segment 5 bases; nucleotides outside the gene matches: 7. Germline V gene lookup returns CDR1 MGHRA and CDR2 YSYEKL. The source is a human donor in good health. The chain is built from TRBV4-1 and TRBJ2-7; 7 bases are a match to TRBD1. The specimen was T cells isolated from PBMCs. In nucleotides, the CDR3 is TGCGCCAGCAGTCCATCAGACAGGGACGAGCAGTACTTC. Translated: CASSPSDRDEQYF.